This is a list of T cell receptor beta chains from one sample in a study of cytomegalovirus exposure and HLA in healthy donors. TCRdb keeps only in-frame clones here, not all; method: immunoSEQ multiplex PCR. The sample carries 65,000 to 90,000 clones, roughly 80% recorded once. The sequencing input was PBMCs. The receptors were gathered from a man aged 35-49 years in good health and CMV-seronegative. Each CDR3 is given without its conserved first and last residue.

v_gene	j_gene	CDR3aa
TRBV9	TRBJ2-3	ASSPGGTDTQY
TRBV5-4	TRBJ1-2	ASRVGGAADHGYT
TRBV9	TRBJ1-2	ASSGTRVGGYT
TRBV7-8	TRBJ1-1	ASSLLRTGGNTEAF
TRBV13	TRBJ2-1	ASSQGTSGVDEQF
TRBV12-5	TRBJ2-3	ASGLEGAADTQY
TRBV19	TRBJ2-6	ASSIAGSGANVLT
TRBV9	TRBJ1-3	ASSVGWLSSGNTIY
TRBV4-3	TRBJ1-3	ASSQERGQALSGNTIY
TRBV7-3	TRBJ1-5	ASRTRTGCNQPQH
TRBV30	TRBJ1-3	AWTLGGAGNTIY
TRBV29-1	TRBJ2-7	SVKTGRGSYEQY
TRBV25-1	TRBJ1-1	ASSEQLNTEAF
TRBV21-1	TRBJ2-7	ASSKLKYGLAGGQSYEQY
TRBV5-1	TRBJ2-3	ASSFGNSSAGTDTQY
TRBV7-9	TRBJ2-7	ASSTRQGGEQY
TRBV11-1	TRBJ1-2	ASSAGTGDYGYT
TRBV4-1	TRBJ1-4	ASSQVGTPKEKLF
TRBV7-3	TRBJ1-2	ASSLTGTGYEGYT
TRBV4-2	TRBJ2-3	ASSQGTSGGTDTQY